The 5 T cell receptor beta chains below were found in one sample sequenced in a study of OX40 agonist ivuxolimab in advanced cancers. The library was prepared using the immunoSEQ multiplex PCR assay. Not all clones reach the TCRdb copy of this immuneACCESS table, which keeps in-frame sequences only. Checked studies attribute under half of the gap to unresolved V genes and leave the rest unexplained. The sample table holds fewer than 35,000 clones, of which approximately 89% were seen once. The leading ten clones occupy about 34% of the sample. The sample consisted of CD4+ or CD8+ T cells sorted from blood, taken in a trial of the OX40 agonist ivuxolimab. The origin of the receptors is an adult with an advanced solid tumor such as melanoma, head and neck, liver or kidney cancer.

The rearrangement uses TRBV11-2 and TRBJ2-5, with TRBD1 identical over 7 bases. The V gene's germline CDR1 is SGHAT and CDR2 FQNNGV. This CDR3 region has 14 residues. V lost 5 bases and J lost 0; bases outside the gene matches: 3. CDR3 in amino acids: CASSPDRYQETQYF. Written as DNA, the CDR3 is TGTGCCAGCAGCCCGGACAGGTACCAAGAGACCCAGTACTTC.

This rearrangement joins TRBV7-8 to TRBJ1-5; 8 positions agree with TRBD1. The V gene's germline CDR1 is SGHVS and CDR2 FQNEAQ. This CDR3 has 15 amino acids. J gave up 3 bases and V 2 bases, and 3 bases lay outside the gene matches. CDR3 amino acids: CASSLTTGANQPQHF. The CDR3 DNA reads as TGTGCCAGCAGCTTAACGACAGGGGCCAATCAGCCCCAGCATTTT. Filled out from reference TRBV7-8 and TRBJ1-5, the complete variable domain reads GAGVSQSPRYKVAKRGQDVALRCDPISGHVSLFWYQQALGQGPEFLTYFQNEAQLDKSGLPSDRFFAERPEGSVSTLKIQRTQQEDSAVYLCASSLTTGANQPQHFGDGTRLSIL.

The chain uses TRBV29-1 and TRBJ1-2, with a possible D match to TRBD1 (5 bases). CDR3 size: 13 residues. The germline CDR1 and CDR2 sequences are SQVTM and ANQGSEA. Trimming took off 1 base at V and 4 bases at J, with 10 bases between the two ends. CDR3 in DNA: TGCAGCGTTGAAGCCAAGGGGAGCTATGGCTACACCTTC. It encodes CSVEAKGSYGYTF. Full variable domain (remainder filled in from reference TRBV29-1 and TRBJ1-2): SAVISQKPSRDICQRGTSLTIQCQVDSQVTMMFWYRQQPGQSLTLIATANQGSEATYESGFVIDKFPISRPNLTFSTLTVSNMSPEDSSIYLCSVEAKGSYGYTFGSGTRLTVV.

Notes on this clone: One junction end does not reproduce the germline sequence, and a read error may be involved. The chain couples TRBV5-8 to TRBJ2-5; D remains ambiguous. Per the germline V gene, CDR1 is SGHTS and CDR2 is YDEGEE. The CDR3 is made up of 15 amino acids. CDR3 bases: TGTGCCAGCAGCACCAGGCATGGGCGCCAAAAGACCCAGTACTTC. This codes for CASSTRHGRQKTQYF.

The V call is TRBV19, the J call TRBJ2-7; D might be TRBD1 (5 bases). Germline V gene sequence: CDR1 LNHDA, CDR2 SQIVND (reference sequence). With 3 bases removed from V and 0 bases from J, the gap between germline ends came to 12 bases. The CDR3 loop spans 15 amino acids. In DNA form, the CDR3 reads TGTGCCAGTAGTATTACAGGTTCATCCTCCTACGAGCAGTACTTC. It yields the protein CASSITGSSSYEQYF.